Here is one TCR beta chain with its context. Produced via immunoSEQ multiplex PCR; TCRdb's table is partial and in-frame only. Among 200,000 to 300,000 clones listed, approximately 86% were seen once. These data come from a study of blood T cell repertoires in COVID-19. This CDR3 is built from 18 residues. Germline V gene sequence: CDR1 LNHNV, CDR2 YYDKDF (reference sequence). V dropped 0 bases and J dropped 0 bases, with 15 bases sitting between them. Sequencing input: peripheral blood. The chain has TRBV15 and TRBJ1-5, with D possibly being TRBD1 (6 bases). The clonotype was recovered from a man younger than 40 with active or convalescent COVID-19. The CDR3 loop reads CATSRDRRDIRSNQPQHF. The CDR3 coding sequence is TGTGCCACCAGCAGAGACCGTCGGGACATTCGTAGCAATCAGCCCCAGCATTTT.